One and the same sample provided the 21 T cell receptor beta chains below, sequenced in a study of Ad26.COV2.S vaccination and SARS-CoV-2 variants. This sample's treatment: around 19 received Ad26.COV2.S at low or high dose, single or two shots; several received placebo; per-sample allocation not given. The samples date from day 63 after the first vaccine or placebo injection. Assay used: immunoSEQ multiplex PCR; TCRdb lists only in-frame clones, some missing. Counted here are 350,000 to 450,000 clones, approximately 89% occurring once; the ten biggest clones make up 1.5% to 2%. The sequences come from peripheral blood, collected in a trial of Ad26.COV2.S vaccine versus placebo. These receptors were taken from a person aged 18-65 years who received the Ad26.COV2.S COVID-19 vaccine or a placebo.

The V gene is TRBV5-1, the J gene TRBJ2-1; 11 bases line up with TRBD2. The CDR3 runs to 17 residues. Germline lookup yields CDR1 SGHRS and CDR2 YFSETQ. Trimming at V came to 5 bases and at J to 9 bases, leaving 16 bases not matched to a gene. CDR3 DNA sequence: TGCGCCAGCAGGCCTCCGTTTCGTAGCGGGAGGGATCGTGAGCAGTTCTTC. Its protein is CASRPPFRSGRDREQFF.

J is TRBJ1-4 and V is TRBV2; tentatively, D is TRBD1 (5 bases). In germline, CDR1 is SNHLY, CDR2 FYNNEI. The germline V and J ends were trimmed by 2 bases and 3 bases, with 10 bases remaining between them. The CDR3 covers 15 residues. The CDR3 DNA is TGTGCCAGCAGTGAATATGGGGGTTCTAATGAAAAACTGTTTTTT. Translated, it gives CASSEYGGSNEKLFF.

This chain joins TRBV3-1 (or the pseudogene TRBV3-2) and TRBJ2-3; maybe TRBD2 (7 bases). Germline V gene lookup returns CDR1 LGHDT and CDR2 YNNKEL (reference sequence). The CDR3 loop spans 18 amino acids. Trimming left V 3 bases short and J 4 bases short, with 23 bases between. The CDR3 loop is CASSQGLALRGGADTQYF. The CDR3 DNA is TGTGCCAGCAGCCAGGGGCTAGCCTTGAGAGGGGGGGCAGATACGCAGTATTTT.

The DNA for the CDR3 is TGTGCCACCAGCAGAGATGTAGGGGCATTAGCCAAAAACATTCAGTACTTC. It is translated as CATSRDVGALAKNIQYF. The rearrangement links TRBV15 to TRBJ2-4; TRBD1 might be the D (5 bases). V was clipped by 0 bases and J by 0 bases, with 12 bases between them. The CDR3 spans 17 residues. Germline values: CDR1 LNHNV, CDR2 YYDKDF (reference sequence).

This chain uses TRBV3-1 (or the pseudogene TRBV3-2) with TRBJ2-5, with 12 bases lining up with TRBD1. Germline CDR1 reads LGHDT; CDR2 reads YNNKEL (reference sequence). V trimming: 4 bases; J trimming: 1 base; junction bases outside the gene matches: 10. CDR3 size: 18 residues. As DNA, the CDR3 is TGTGCCAGCAGCCCACCTCCGGGACAGGGGGCCCCCCAAGAGACCCAGTACTTC. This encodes CASSPPPGQGAPQETQYF.

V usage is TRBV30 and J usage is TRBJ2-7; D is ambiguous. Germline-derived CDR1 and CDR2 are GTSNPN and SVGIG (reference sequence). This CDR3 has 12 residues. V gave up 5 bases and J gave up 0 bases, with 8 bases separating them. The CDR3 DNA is TGTGCCTGGTCACCAAGCTCCTACGAGCAGTACTTC. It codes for CAWSPSSYEQYF.

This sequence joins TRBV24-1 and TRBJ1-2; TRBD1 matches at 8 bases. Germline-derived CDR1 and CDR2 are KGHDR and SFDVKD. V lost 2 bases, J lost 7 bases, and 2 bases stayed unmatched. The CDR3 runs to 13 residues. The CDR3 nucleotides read TGTGCCACCAGTGATTCGGACAGGGCTGGCTACACCTTC. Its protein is CATSDSDRAGYTF.

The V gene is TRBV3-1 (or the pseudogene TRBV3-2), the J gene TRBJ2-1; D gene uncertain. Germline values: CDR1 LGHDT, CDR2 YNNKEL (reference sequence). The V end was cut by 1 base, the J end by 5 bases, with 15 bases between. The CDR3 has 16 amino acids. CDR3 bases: TGTGCCAGCAGCCAAGGGTTGGAGACCCTGAACAATGAGCAGTTCTTC. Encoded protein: CASSQGLETLNNEQFF.

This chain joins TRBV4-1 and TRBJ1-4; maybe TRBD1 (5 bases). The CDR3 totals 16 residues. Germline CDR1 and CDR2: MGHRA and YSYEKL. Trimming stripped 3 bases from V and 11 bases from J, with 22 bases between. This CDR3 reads CASSQAGRGLWGKLFF. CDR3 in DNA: TGCGCCAGCAGCCAGGCGGGGAGGGGCCTTTGGGGGAAACTGTTTTTT.

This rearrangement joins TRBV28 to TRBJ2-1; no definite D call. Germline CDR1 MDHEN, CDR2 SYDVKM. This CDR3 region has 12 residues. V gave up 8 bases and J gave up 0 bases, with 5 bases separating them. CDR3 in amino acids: CASGDSYNEQFF. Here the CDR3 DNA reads TGTGCCAGCGGTGACTCCTACAATGAGCAGTTCTTC.

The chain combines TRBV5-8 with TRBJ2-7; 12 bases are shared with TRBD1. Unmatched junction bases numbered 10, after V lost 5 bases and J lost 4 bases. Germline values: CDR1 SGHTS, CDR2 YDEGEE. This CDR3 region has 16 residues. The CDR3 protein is CASRPPWDRGQYEQYF. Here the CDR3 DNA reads TGTGCCAGCAGACCCCCCTGGGACAGGGGGCAATACGAGCAGTACTTC.

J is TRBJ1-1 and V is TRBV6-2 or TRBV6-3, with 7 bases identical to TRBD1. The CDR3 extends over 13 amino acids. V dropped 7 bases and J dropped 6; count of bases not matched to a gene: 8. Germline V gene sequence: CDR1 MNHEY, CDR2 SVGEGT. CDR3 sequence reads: CASIPGGMAEAFF. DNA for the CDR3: TGTGCCAGCATCCCAGGGGGGATGGCTGAAGCTTTCTTT.

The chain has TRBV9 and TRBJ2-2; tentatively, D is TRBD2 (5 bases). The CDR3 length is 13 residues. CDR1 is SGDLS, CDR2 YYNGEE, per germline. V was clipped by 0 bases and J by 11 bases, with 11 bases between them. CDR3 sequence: CASSVGTGGELFF. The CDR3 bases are TGTGCCAGCAGCGTAGGGACTGGCGGCGAGCTGTTTTTT.

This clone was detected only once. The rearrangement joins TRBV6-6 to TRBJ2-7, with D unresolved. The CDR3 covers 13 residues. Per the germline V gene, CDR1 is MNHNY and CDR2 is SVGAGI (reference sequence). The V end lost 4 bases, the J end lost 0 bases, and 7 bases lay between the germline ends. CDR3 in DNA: TGTGCCAGCAGTTCTCAGGCCTCCTACGAGCAGTACTTC. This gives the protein CASSSQASYEQYF.

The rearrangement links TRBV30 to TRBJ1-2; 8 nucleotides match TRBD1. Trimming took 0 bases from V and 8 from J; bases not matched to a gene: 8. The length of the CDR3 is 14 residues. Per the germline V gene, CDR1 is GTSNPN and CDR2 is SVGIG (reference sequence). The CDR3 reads CAWSVNRGEEGYTF. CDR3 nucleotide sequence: TGTGCCTGGAGTGTTAACAGGGGGGAAGAAGGCTACACCTTC. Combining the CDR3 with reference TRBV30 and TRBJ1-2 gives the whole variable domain SQTIHQWPATLVQPVGSPLSLECTVEGTSNPNLYWYRQAAGRGLQLLFYSVGIGQISSEVPQNLSASRPQDRQFILSSKKLLLSDSGFYLCAWSVNRGEEGYTFGSGTRLTVV.

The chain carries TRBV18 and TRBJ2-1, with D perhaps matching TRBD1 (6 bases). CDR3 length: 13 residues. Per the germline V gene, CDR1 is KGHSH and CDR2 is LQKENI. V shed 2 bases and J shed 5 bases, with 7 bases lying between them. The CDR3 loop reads CASSPDRNNEQFF. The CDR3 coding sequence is TGTGCCAGCTCACCAGACAGGAACAATGAGCAGTTCTTC.

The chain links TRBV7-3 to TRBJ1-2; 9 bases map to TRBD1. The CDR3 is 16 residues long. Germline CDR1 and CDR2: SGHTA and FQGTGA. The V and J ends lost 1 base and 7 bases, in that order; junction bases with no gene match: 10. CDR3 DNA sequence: TGTGCCAGCAGCTTAAACCAGGGACAGGGTGAAAGTGGCTACACCTTC. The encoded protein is CASSLNQGQGESGYTF.

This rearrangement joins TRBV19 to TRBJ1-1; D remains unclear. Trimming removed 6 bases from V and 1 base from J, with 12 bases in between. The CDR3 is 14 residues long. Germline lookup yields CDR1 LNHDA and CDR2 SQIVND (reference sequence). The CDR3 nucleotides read TGTGCCAGTAGGCTCCTTCCGAGGAACACTGAAGCTTTCTTT. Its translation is CASRLLPRNTEAFF.

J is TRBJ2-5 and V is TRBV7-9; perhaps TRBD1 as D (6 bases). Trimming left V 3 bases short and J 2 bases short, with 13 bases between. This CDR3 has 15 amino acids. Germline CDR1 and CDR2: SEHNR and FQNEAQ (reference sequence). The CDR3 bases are TGTGCCAGCAGCTTCGAGGGACAACCTCAAGAGACCCAGTACTTC. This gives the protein CASSFEGQPQETQYF.

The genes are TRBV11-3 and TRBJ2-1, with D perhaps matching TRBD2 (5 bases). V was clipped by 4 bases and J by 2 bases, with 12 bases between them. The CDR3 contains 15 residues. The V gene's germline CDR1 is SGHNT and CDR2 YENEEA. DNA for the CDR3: TGTGCCAGCAGCTCCCCCCGGCGGGCCTACAATGAGCAGTTCTTC. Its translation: CASSSPRRAYNEQFF.

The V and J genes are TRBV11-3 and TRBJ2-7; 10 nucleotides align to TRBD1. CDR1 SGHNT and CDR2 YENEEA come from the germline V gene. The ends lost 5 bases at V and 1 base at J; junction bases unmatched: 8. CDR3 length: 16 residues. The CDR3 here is CASSPRTGGISYEQYF. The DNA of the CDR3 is TGTGCCAGCAGCCCCCGGACAGGGGGGATTTCCTACGAGCAGTACTTC.